The entry below gives a single T cell receptor (beta chain) sequence along with its context. Its antigen is as yet unknown. The V and J ends lost 1 base and 2 bases respectively, with 12 bases between them. From germline, CDR1 is LGHNA and CDR2 YSLEER. This CDR3 has 15 residues. This record comes from a study of blood T cells in healthy people across ages. Donation came from healthy Caucasian individuals in Russia who were aged about 6 to 95. A second about 6 to 11 cycle PCR used barcoded and J-beta primers. TCRdb reanalysed the 5' RACE reads using MiXCR and keeps one entry per CDR3 protein. The sample yields about 1.5 million distinct CDR3 sequences, approximately 43% seen once. Study-wide points: Strong correlation was found linking TCR beta diversity to naive T cell percentage. Higher diversity, along with more naive CD4+ cells, distinguished long-lived donors from aged donors.

V gene TRBV4-3 combines with J gene TRBJ2-7; either TRBD1 or TRBD2 may supply D (5 bases each). The sequencing sample was made of blood. The sequence derives from a woman under 30 in good health. The DNA of the CDR3 is TGCGCCAGCAGCCAAGGACTGGGACGTACCTACGAGCAGTACTTC. Translating gives CASSQGLGRTYEQYF.